This T cell receptor beta chain was sequenced during a study of cytomegalovirus exposure and HLA in healthy donors (dated by TCRdb to 2015 to 2018). At the level of the whole study: An earlier analysis of several hundred of the donors reported 250 to 350 Gb of sequence data and around 100 million unique TCR beta sequences obtained from approximately 180 million T cells. Donor age, sex, ethnicity and CMV serostatus were collected together with the repertoire data. A later genetic analysis took genome-wide SNP genotypes for about 60% of the roughly 670 donors and used that subset as a discovery cohort. Roughly 300 gigabases of sequencing data and around 85 million unique TCR sequences made up an early release that covered 500 to 650 HLA-typed donors. The study aimed to test whether signatures of past pathogen exposure could be identified by cataloging public T cell receptors. All discovery cohort repertoires had been generated using a single sequencing platform. Rather than drawing on any new phenotypic data, the later analysis identified candidate immune exposures from TCR beta sequences and the way those sequences occurred across donors. In an earlier analysis of roughly 580 of the donors, high-throughput TCR beta sequencing was used to judge whether each TCR beta V gene segment behaved as functional or pseudogenic. Along with the approximately 600-subject first cohort, a separate validation cohort of around 110 different subjects was used. Typing coverage differed by locus: A, B, C, DRB1 and DQB1 were typed in about 629-640 donors, DQA1 in approximately 520, DPA1 in some 600, and DPB1 in around 490. Across some 400 genotyped donors of the cohort, an average of roughly 250,000 unique TCR beta nucleotide sequences per donor were sequenced, and approximately 17% of those sequences were non-productive. The study profiled the T cell repertoires of hundreds of subjects by immunosequencing and related them to cytomegalovirus serostatus. To predict cytomegalovirus infection status, the study combined high-throughput TCR immunosequencing, statistical association of individual TCRs with disease status, and machine learning. The genetic ancestry cluster associated with self-reported Caucasian donors included about 81% of the roughly 390 genotyped donors. Five DR-DQ haplotypes were handled as single units for association and clustering because linkage in the cohort was strong. To study patterns of TCR occurrence, a later analysis re-analyzed previously published TCR beta repertoires from under 750 donors and added high-resolution HLA genotyping. Class I and class II HLA loci were covered by the typing at four-digit resolution. What the work shows at the level of the full study, not this receptor alone: A later analysis found that TCR association rates varied across HLA loci, with DRB1 alleles showing the most associated TCRs and HLA-C alleles the fewest. The presence/absence analyses assumed that sequencing depth was roughly uniform across donors, and that assumption may not be true. In a later analysis, most CMV-associated TCR beta chains were found to appear HLA-restricted, with HLA associations seemingly driven largely by CMV exposure. In an earlier analysis of 587 of the donors, most TCR beta V segments appeared in productive rearrangements about 87% or about 30% of the time, broadly matching IMGT annotations. A total of about 150 TCR beta chains were listed by the study as associated with cytomegalovirus. In vitro tests confirmed that a few of the cytomegalovirus-associated TCR beta chains recognize cytomegalovirus antigens. A later analysis found that HLA-associated TCR beta chains were more clonally expanded and had lower generation probabilities than equally common non-associated chains. A later genetic analysis reported fewer N-insertions in productive TCRs among donors in an Asian-associated ancestry cluster than the roughly 700-donor mean. When HLA alleles, especially DR and DQ, strongly co-occurred, TCR associations were difficult to assign to individual alleles. At a false discovery rate of 0.05, a later analysis linked 15,000 to 20,000 TCR beta sequences to specific HLA alleles. HLA typing was unavailable for some donors at each locus, so association tests used only the typed subset. A further reported finding was that TCR beta sequences accurately predicted the HLA-A and HLA-B alleles for most subjects in the first cohort. For the cohort, immune exposure information was limited to CMV serostatus. While some public TCRs were present in many individuals, most TCR sequences turned up only very rarely across donors. Several of the top co-occurrence clusters appeared to be linked to parvovirus B19, influenza, CMV and Epstein-Barr virus, according to a later analysis. In both the original and validation cohorts, the classifier was reported to diagnose cytomegalovirus status with high specificity and sensitivity. Linkage disequilibrium might explain the correlated functional status among segregating V segments, but an unknown experimental factor could not be ruled out. This cohort had only TCR beta chains sequenced, and the lack of alpha or paired-chain data limited which features could be detected. A cluster of highly shared sequence variants was judged likely to represent a technical artifact of the sequencing pipeline. Because counts were too low, about 17 rarely observed V segments, including chromosome 9 orphons, were excluded from the earlier analysis of some 540 of the donors. It was suggested by the authors that the approach could potentially be generalized to other disease states and immunological phenotypes. An association between a missense DCLRE1C variant and V-gene and J-gene trimming of TCR beta chains was found in a later genetic analysis and replicated in an independent cohort. The 87-base-pair reads could not distinguish some IMGT-functional V segments, including TRBV6-2 and TRBV6-3, so those segments were excluded.

Preparation of the library involved the immunoSEQ multiplex PCR assay. A mixture of 60 forward primers for TCR Vbeta segments and 13 reverse primers for TCR Jbeta segments was used in the multiplex PCR. A multiplex PCR assay on genomic DNA amplified the CDR3 region of rearranged TCR beta genes. The Illumina HiSeq System was used to sequence the amplified TCR beta libraries as 87-base-pair reads. In the original analysis: A later analysis tallied tens of millions of unique TCR beta chains across the 666 repertoires, and some 10 million of those chains were shared by two or more donors. Raw reads were error-corrected and collapsed into unique sequences by a nearest-neighbor algorithm in which closely related sequences were merged to remove PCR and sequencing errors. To assign V, D and J gene segments, CDR3 sequences were aligned to IMGT reference sequences. For a sequence to be retained, a match of at least six nucleotides to both a V gene segment and a J gene segment was required. A rearrangement was called productive if the CDR3 had no stop codons and remained in frame with V and J, and every other rearrangement was called non-productive. Following IMGT convention, CDR3 was defined as the stretch from the second conserved V-encoded cysteine up to the conserved J-encoded phenylalanine. The earlier analysis of fewer than 700 of the donors excluded sequences that lacked an unambiguous match to a single V gene segment. An earlier analysis of 500 to 600 of the donors classified V segments as functional when productive rearrangements were above 56.7% and as segregating when the standard deviation between donors was above 5%. A statistical classification framework was built to diagnose cytomegalovirus status from the catalog of TCR beta chain sequences. In a later analysis, TCR nucleotide sequences were compared against IMGT/GENE-DB human TR gene sequences so that V and J genes could be assigned. In a later analysis, CDR3 sequences and most-parsimonious VDJ recombination scenarios were assigned using the TCRdist pipeline. In a later analysis, every TCR beta chain was defined by the combination of its CDR3 amino acid sequence and its V-gene family, and reads without a unique V-gene family were dropped. To address suspected cross-contamination and a sequencing artifact, a later analysis removed a few hundred highly shared, low-generation-probability nucleotide sequences. A later analysis calculated a clonal expansion index for each public chain from normalized within-repertoire ranks of inferred template counts. Generation probabilities in a later analysis came from a VDJ recombination model fitted to out-of-frame rearrangements, and those results were checked against IGoR. Hypergeometric tests were used in a later analysis to score TCR-TCR, TCR-HLA and TCR-CMV co-occurrence, with a repertoire-size bias correction applied to the TCR pairs. False discovery rates were estimated in a later analysis by permuting HLA or CMV assignments 20 times. A later analysis grouped co-occurring TCRs with DBSCAN, adding TCRdist sequence similarity when clustering within HLA-allele-positive subsets. Co-occurrence clustering excluded repertoires with fewer than 30,000 or more than 120,000 public chains, plus five with anomalous nucleotide sharing. TCRdb mirrors the immuneACCESS table, restricted to in-frame sequences. Some clones are absent from its copies; in checked studies, under half trace to an unresolved V gene, and the reason for the others is unknown. The V and J calls and clone size were taken over from that table, and D and trimming were inferred from the DNA. Across this sample there are about 140,000 clones, with roughly 80% seen only once. Roughly 2.3% of the sample is in the top ten clones.

Measured from the cysteine to the phenylalanine, the CDR3 is 16 residues long. The DNA shown is the 48-base CDR3, in frame from base 1. CDR1 and CDR2 are read off the germline V gene as SGDLS and YYNGEE. After removal of 0 bases from V and 4 bases from J, the junction retains 8 bases not matched to a gene. This clone was detected only a few times. Which antigen it targets is not known. Base-call qualities are not available, and no considerably larger clone is one nucleotide away. The cohort comprised hundreds of healthy bone marrow donors. All cohort members were sampled while nominally healthy, although unrecorded immune exposures were likely present. The donor tested CMV seronegative, placing the donor among the roughly 400 seronegative members of the cohort. Each donor provided a peripheral blood sample, and peripheral blood mononuclear cells were used for TCR beta sequencing. The Qiagen DNeasy Blood Extraction Kit was used to extract genomic DNA from the blood cell samples.

The chain uses TRBV9 and TRBJ2-5; 8 bases in the middle match TRBD1. This TCR was sampled from a young man in good health and CMV-seronegative. Input material: PBMCs. The nucleotides read TGTGCCAGCAGCGTAGGAAGGACAGGGATTGGAGAGACCCAGTACTTC. This sequence encodes CASSVGRTGIGETQYF.